This T cell receptor (beta chain) was sequenced in a study of blood T cell repertoires in COVID-19. Overall study context: The United States, Italy and Spain provided the acute and convalescent COVID-19 samples. From T cells, B-cell-depleted T cells, or PBMCs came the material, which was cDNA or gDNA.

CDR1 SGHAT and CDR2 FQNNGV come from the germline V gene. The J segment lost 9 bases and the V segment lost 1 base, leaving 11 bases of the junction unmatched. This CDR3 has 16 residues. The method was immunoSEQ multiplex PCR; TCRdb's version includes in-frame clones alone and lacks a portion of them. The repertoire consists of about 210,000 clones, with around 81% occurring once and the leading ten covering about 8.9%. Participant-given clinical history determined each cohort assignment. The chain combines TRBV11-2 with TRBJ2-1; 8 nucleotides line up with TRBD2. The clonotype originates from a woman aged 50 to 65 with acute COVID-19. Sample: PBMCs or T cells enriched from blood (not recorded which). The CDR3 coding sequence is TGTGCCAGCAGCTTAGTGTTCCCGCGGGGGGCAGGTGAGCAGTTCTTC. Encoded protein: CASSLVFPRGAGEQFF.